These 22 T cell receptor beta chains came from one sample sequenced in a study of T-cell reconstitution after alpha-beta-depleted transplantation in children. Unique molecular identifiers featured in how the TCRbeta library was prepared. One entry per CDR3 protein, called by TCRdb with MiXCR from the PCR reads. Seen here are more than 45,000 distinct CDR3 sequences, approximately 52% observed once, and the top ten hold 30% to 40%. The sample consisted of peripheral blood, taken before TCRalphabeta/CD19-depleted stem cell transplant. The receptors derive from a boy under three years old with SCID, due to receive a stem cell transplant.

V is TRBV5-5 and J is TRBJ2-3, with 12 bases matching TRBD1. The CDR3 contains 16 residues. Germline CDR1 reads SGHKS; CDR2 reads YYEKEE (reference sequence). V shed 4 bases and J 5 bases; nucleotides not matched to a gene: 8. The CDR3 protein is CASSPGDRGLEDTQYF. The CDR3 nucleotides read TGTGCCAGCAGCCCTGGGGACAGGGGGCTCGAAGATACGCAGTATTTT. Supplemented by reference TRBV5-5 and TRBJ2-3, the full variable domain reads DAGVTQSPTHLIKTRGQQVTLRCSPISGHKSVSWYQQVLGQGPQFIFQYYEKEERGRGNFPDRFSARQFPNYSSELNVNALLLGDSALYLCASSPGDRGLEDTQYFGPGTRLTVL.

This sequence joins TRBV5-1 and TRBJ2-5; D is perhaps TRBD1 (6 bases). Between the trimmed V and J ends, which lost 4 bases and 4 bases, there was a span of 11 bases. This CDR3 is built from 13 residues. Germline V lookup: CDR1 SGHRS, CDR2 YFSETQ. The CDR3 is CASSPRGGETQYF. CDR3 DNA sequence: TGCGCCAGCAGCCCCCGAGGGGGAGAGACCCAGTACTTC.

With respect to this clonotype: The junction and the germline gene differ at one end; a read error may be behind it. The chain uses TRBV12-3 or TRBV12-4 and TRBJ1-5, with D perhaps TRBD1 (5 bases). CDR3 size: 13 residues. The CDR3 is CASRRCEGRPELF. In nucleotides, the CDR3 is TGTGCCAGCAGGCGATGCGAGGGGCGCCCAGAGCTTTTT.

There are a few counts of this clonotype. The chain joins TRBV25-1 to TRBJ2-7, with 8 bases fitting TRBD2. This CDR3 region has 15 residues. V shed 3 bases, J shed 3 bases, and the junction held 7 bases outside the gene matches. Germline V gives CDR1 MGHDK, CDR2 SYGVNS. CDR3 coding DNA: TGTGCCAGCAGTGATGCGCAGCGGGGGCGCTACGAGCAGTACTTC. Translated, it gives CASSDAQRGRYEQYF.

This clonotype was observed once. This chain's CDR3 is CASSRQGAATNEKLFF. Written as DNA, the CDR3 is TGTGCCAGCAGCCGCCAAGGGGCTGCAACTAATGAAAAACTGTTTTTT. This chain links TRBV6-1 with TRBJ1-4; maybe TRBD1 (5 bases). Deletions cut 6 bases from V and 0 bases from J, with 14 bases between. The CDR3 is made up of 16 amino acids. CDR1 and CDR2 from the germline V gene are MNHNS and SASEGT.

With respect to this clonotype: A read error may account for a junction end that differs from germline. This chain connects TRBV5-6 to TRBJ2-7; D is uncertain. The germline V gene has CDR1 SGHDT and CDR2 YYEEEE. This CDR3 has 13 amino acids. CDR3 protein: CASSLWNSDEQYF. The DNA for the CDR3 is TGTGCCAGCAGTCTTTGGAACTCCGACGAGCAGTACTTC.

V and J are TRBV7-9 and TRBJ1-2; D might be TRBD1 (5 bases). V shed 1 base and J shed 2 bases, with 8 bases lying between them. From germline, CDR1 is SEHNR and CDR2 FQNEAQ (reference sequence). This CDR3 is built from 14 residues. CDR3 sequence (DNA): TGTGCCAGCAGCTTAGGCCCAGGGAACTATGGCTACACCTTC. Protein: CASSLGPGNYGYTF.

The V call is TRBV11-2, the J call TRBJ2-4, with 10 bases aligning to TRBD2. V gave up 5 bases and J gave up 1 base; unmatched junction bases: 2. Looked up from germline, CDR1 is SGHAT and CDR2 is FQNNGV. The CDR3 spans 15 residues. This CDR3 reads CASSLSGGAKNIQYF. The CDR3 DNA reads as TGTGCCAGCAGCCTTAGCGGGGGGGCCAAAAACATTCAGTACTTC.

This clonotype occurred a few times. This CDR3 reads CASSLGQVYGYTF. DNA of the CDR3: TGTGCCAGCAGCTTGGGACAGGTGTATGGCTACACCTTC. The J gene is TRBJ1-2, the V gene TRBV5-5; weak D call: TRBD1 (6 bases). Trimming took off 0 bases at V and 5 bases at J, with 8 bases between the two ends. CDR1 SGHKS and CDR2 YYEKEE come from the germline V gene (reference sequence). The CDR3 totals 13 residues. Looking up the rest from reference TRBV5-5 and TRBJ1-2 gives the full variable domain: DAGVTQSPTHLIKTRGQQVTLRCSPISGHKSVSWYQQVLGQGPQFIFQYYEKEERGRGNFPDRFSARQFPNYSSELNVNALLLGDSALYLCASSLGQVYGYTFGSGTRLTVV.

The chain joins TRBV28 to TRBJ2-7; D is possibly TRBD2 (6 bases). Germline V gene lookup returns CDR1 MDHEN and CDR2 SYDVKM. V was clipped by 3 bases and J by 0 bases, with 15 bases between them. This CDR3 contains 16 residues. The CDR3 sequence: CASSLEWGEYSYEQYF. CDR3 DNA sequence: TGTGCCAGCAGTTTGGAATGGGGGGAATACTCCTACGAGCAGTACTTC.

The chain combines TRBV20-1 with TRBJ1-5; no firm D call. The CDR3 extends over 12 amino acids. The V gene's germline CDR1 is DFQATT and CDR2 SNEGSKA (reference sequence). V dropped 5 bases and J dropped 5 bases, with 10 bases sitting between them. DNA for the CDR3: TGCAGTGCTCAGAGAGGCTATCAGCCCCAGCATTTT. Protein: CSAQRGYQPQHF.

The rearrangement links TRBV5-1 to TRBJ2-3; perhaps D is TRBD1 or TRBD2 (6 bases each). The CDR3 runs to 15 residues. V gave up 0 bases and J gave up 2 bases, with 10 bases separating them. Looked up from germline, CDR1 is SGHRS and CDR2 is YFSETQ. The CDR3, as DNA: TGCGCCAGCAGCTTGGTGGGGGGCCTCACAGATACGCAGTATTTT. Protein: CASSLVGGLTDTQYF.

This chain joins TRBV7-8 and TRBJ2-5; D is perhaps TRBD2 (7 bases). Per the germline V gene, CDR1 is SGHVS and CDR2 is FQNEAQ. This CDR3 spans 17 amino acids. V lost 0 bases and J 2 bases, leaving 16 bases between the germline ends. Here the CDR3 DNA reads TGTGCCAGCAGCTTAGCGAGGGGGGGCAGACAACAAGAGACCCAGTACTTC. This codes for CASSLARGGRQQETQYF.

In its sample, this clonotype was seen a few times. The chain recombines TRBV20-1 with TRBJ2-5; 8 bases agree with TRBD1. V shed 0 bases and J 1 base; nucleotides not matched to a gene: 7. CDR3 length: 16 residues. Germline lookup yields CDR1 DFQATT and CDR2 SNEGSKA (reference sequence). CDR3 bases: TGCAGTGCTAGAGATCTAACAGGGGGTTTCCAAGAGACCCAGTACTTC. Its protein is CSARDLTGGFQETQYF.

This clonotype was detected once. The chain carries TRBV7-2 and TRBJ2-3; the D is unclear. The CDR3 spans 15 residues. Germline V gives CDR1 SGHTA, CDR2 FQGNSA. With 1 base removed from V and 5 bases from J, the gap between germline ends came to 13 bases. CDR3 residues: CASSLERARGDTQYF. The CDR3 DNA sequence: TGTGCCAGCAGCTTAGAAAGGGCTAGAGGAGATACGCAGTATTTT.

The rearrangement links TRBV6-1 to TRBJ1-5; TRBD1 agrees at 7 bases. The length of the CDR3 is 15 residues. The J segment lost 0 bases and the V segment lost 4 bases, leaving 3 bases of the junction unmatched. CDR1 and CDR2 from the germline V gene are MNHNS and SASEGT. CDR3: CASSGGTVSNQPQHF. Written as DNA, the CDR3 is TGTGCCAGCAGTGGCGGGACAGTTAGCAATCAGCCCCAGCATTTT.

This clonotype was observed a handful of times. The rearrangement uses TRBV28 and TRBJ2-3; 7 bases match TRBD1. The germline CDR1 and CDR2 sequences are MDHEN and SYDVKM. The CDR3 is made up of 15 amino acids. V was clipped by 2 bases and J by 1 base; unmatched bases: 3. The CDR3 coding sequence is TGTGCCAGCAGTTTACTAACAGGGGGCACAGATACGCAGTATTTT. Translating gives CASSLLTGGTDTQYF.

There are many counts of this clonotype. V gene TRBV5-1 combines with J gene TRBJ2-7; the D gene is possibly TRBD2 (5 bases). The CDR3 has 14 amino acids. The V gene's germline CDR1 is SGHRS and CDR2 YFSETQ. The V gene lost 4 bases and the J gene lost 3 bases, with 14 bases spanning the gap. The CDR3 nucleotides are TGCGCCAGCAGCCGGGAAGGGTCGAGCTACGAGCAGTACTTC. Protein sequence: CASSREGSSYEQYF.

This clonotype was observed a few times. V and J are TRBV7-9 and TRBJ1-2; no clear D gene. The CDR3 totals 13 residues. V lost 1 base and J 2 bases, leaving 5 bases between the germline ends. Germline values: CDR1 SEHNR, CDR2 FQNEAQ (reference sequence). CDR3 loop: CASSLEGNYGYTF. The DNA of the CDR3 is TGTGCCAGCAGCTTAGAGGGCAACTATGGCTACACCTTC.

The CDR3 bases are TGCAGTGCTAGAGTCAGGGGCTATGGCTACACCTTC. It specifies CSARVRGYGYTF. This chain links TRBV20-1 with TRBJ1-2; D perhaps matches TRBD1 (6 bases). The germline V gene has CDR1 DFQATT and CDR2 SNEGSKA (reference sequence). The CDR3 has 12 amino acids. The germline V and J ends were trimmed by 1 base and 4 bases, with 7 bases remaining between them.

The chain couples TRBV20-1 to TRBJ2-3, with 9 bases that match TRBD2. This CDR3 has 15 amino acids. The germline V gene encodes CDR1 DFQATT and CDR2 SNEGSKA (reference sequence). The junction had 13 bases not matched to a gene; V was cut back by 3 bases and J by 9 bases. The CDR3 reads CSASLGGGGRGTQYF. Here the CDR3 DNA reads TGCAGTGCTAGTCTAGGCGGGGGGGGGCGGGGGACGCAGTATTTT.

This clonotype was seen many times. The chain is built from TRBV27 and TRBJ1-2; 7 nucleotides line up with TRBD1. The CDR3 consists of 12 residues. Per germline, CDR1 MNHEY and CDR2 SMNVEV (reference sequence). Trimming at V came to 7 bases and at J to 7 bases, leaving 6 bases not matched to a gene. The DNA of the CDR3 is TGTGCCAGCAAGGCAGGGGGAACTGGCTACACCTTC. Translated: CASKAGGTGYTF.